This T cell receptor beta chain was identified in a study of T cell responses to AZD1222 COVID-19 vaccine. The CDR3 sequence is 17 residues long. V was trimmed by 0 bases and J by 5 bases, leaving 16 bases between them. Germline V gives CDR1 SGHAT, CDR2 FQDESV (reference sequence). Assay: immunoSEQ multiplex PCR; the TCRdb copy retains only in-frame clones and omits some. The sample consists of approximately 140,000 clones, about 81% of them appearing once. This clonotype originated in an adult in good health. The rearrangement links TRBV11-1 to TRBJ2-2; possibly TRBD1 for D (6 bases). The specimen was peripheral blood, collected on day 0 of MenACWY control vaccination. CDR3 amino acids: CASSLAWPAGVTGELFF. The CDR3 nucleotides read TGTGCCAGCAGCTTAGCGTGGCCGGCAGGGGTAACCGGGGAGCTGTTTTTT.